A selection of T cell receptor beta chains follows, all from one sample in a study of Ad26.COV2.S vaccination and SARS-CoV-2 variants. Profiled with immunoSEQ multiplex PCR; TCRdb holds only in-frame clones, not every one. This sample has about 410,000 clones, with roughly 90% found just once. Sample: peripheral blood, taken in a trial of Ad26.COV2.S vaccine versus placebo. These receptors were taken from a person between 18 and 60 years old who received the Ad26.COV2.S COVID-19 vaccine or a placebo. Both conserved end residues are part of each CDR3.

v_call,cdr3_aa
TRBV10-2,CASSASSYEQYF
TRBV28,CASSWRNSYNEQFF
TRBV4-2,CASSQETSGRGGKQYF
TRBV30,CAWSFLAGSYEQYF
TRBV11-3,CASAKETGFPTGELFF
TRBV11-3,CASSLSRETEAFF
TRBV5-4,CASRLTGARTDTQYF
TRBV5-1,CASSPSPGTLGYTF
TRBV7-9,CASSPHADTQYF
TRBV2,CASSPAPTSYNEQFF
TRBV27,CASSPRRRPQHF
TRBV19,CASEGALGHSNQPQHF
TRBV4-1,CASSRLGLAKNIQYF
TRBV28,CASSFRGIWGYTF
TRBV12-3/TRBV12-4,CASTRGQSYGYTF
TRBV6-1,CASSEGGTGGHEKLFF
TRBV7-3,CASSLTPRTSVYNEQFF
TRBV5-1,CASSLESRYNEQFF
TRBV24-1,CATSDEPGGEDTQYF
TRBV10-3,CAISTGLTDTQYF
TRBV16,CASSQSRGNTIYF
TRBV6-5,CASSLTSFSTDTQYF
TRBV11-2,CASSFDSYEQYF
TRBV28,CASSIAYEQYF
TRBV5-1,CASSFGGATNEKLFF
TRBV7-6,CASSPRDSFPYEQYF
TRBV7-9,CASSLQGAYNEQFF
TRBV6-5,CASNQGQGSGNTIYF
TRBV4-1,CASSQVLAGVPGELFF
TRBV19,CASLTGQGYEQYF
TRBV7-2,CASSYGRAEKLFF